This T cell receptor beta chain derives from a study of cytomegalovirus exposure and HLA in healthy donors. Germline V gene data show CDR1 as KGHSH and CDR2 as LQKENI. J was trimmed by 5 bases and V by 1 base; bases with no gene match: 6. CDR3 length equals 15 residues. The PCR used 60 Vbeta and 13 Jbeta primers. Clones were read by immunoSEQ multiplex PCR, and TCRdb kept only the in-frame ones, dropping some. In all, the sample yields approximately 79,000 clones. This chain connects TRBV18 to TRBJ2-7; the match to TRBD2 covers 9 bases. Sequencing used PBMCs. This TCR was recovered from a boy under 18 in good health and CMV-seronegative. CDR3: CASSPRAGGLDEQYF. CDR3 nucleotide sequence: TGTGCCAGCTCACCACGAGCGGGAGGCTTGGACGAGCAGTACTTC.